This TCR beta chain was retrieved from a study of T cells in Graves' hyperthyroidism and ophthalmopathy (dated by TCRdb to the late 2010s). In terms of the full investigation: Peripheral blood samples were taken at the time of initial diagnosis, prior to any treatment. The paper reports TCR Vbeta CDR3 sequencing of some 140 peripheral blood samples: approximately 43 ophthalmopathy, about 75 hyperthyroidism and around 17 progressor patients. In addition, the study compared T-cell repertoires in thyroid tissue and in blood from roughly 6 Graves' hyperthyroidism patients. To identify TCR V-J signatures that set the groups apart, the researchers used a discovery cohort of approximately 98 patients, made up of some 41 with Graves' ophthalmopathy and around 58 with stable Graves' hyperthyroidism. For training and testing, the 100 or so patients in the discovery cohort were randomly divided in a 7:3 ratio. Whether ophthalmopathy could be predicted prospectively was tested in an independent validation cohort made up of approximately 19 hyperthyroidism patients plus 17 patients who later progressed to ophthalmopathy. After sampling, hyperthyroidism patients received methimazole starting at 30 mg daily, and ophthalmopathy patients received high-dose intravenous methylprednisolone.

The germline V gene (reference sequence) gives CDR1 as LGHDT and CDR2 as YNNKEL. Trimming takes 1 base from V and 5 bases from J, and the germline ends sit 8 bases apart. Its CDR3 holds 13 amino acids, cysteine through phenylalanine. Only the CDR3 portion is preserved as DNA: 39 bases, with reading frame beginning at the first base. The TCR beta CDR3 regions were amplified from RNA transcripts. The TCR CDR3 was subjected to a first round of RT-PCR using the HTBI primer set and the Qiagen OneStep RT-PCR kit. The libraries were constructed in a second round of multiplex PCR and then size-selected and purified. Sequencing of the libraries was done on an Illumina HiSeq2000 using paired-end 100 bp reads. Processing in the source paper ran as follows. SOAPnuke was used to process the raw data, with reads discarded if the reads contained adapters or uncalled bases, had a mean Phred below 15, or lacked an exact constant-primer or identifier match. COPE v1.2.5 was used to merge the high-quality paired reads, and each unique nucleotide sequence was defined as a clonotype. Clonotypes were aligned to IMGT TRBV, TRBD and TRBJ reference segments using MiTCR v1.1. Analysis was restricted to V-J combinations with a frequency above 0.0001, which covered approximately 99% of repertoires. The TCS score was defined as F50 (clonal expansion) divided by E x V (chaos), with BLOSUM62-based TCRdist calculated between CDR3 peptides within each V-J. Welch's t-statistics and random forest reduced roughly 540 V-J features to around 14, which were used in a naive Bayes classifier (R e1071). Through fastp at Q25 and MiXCR, TCRdb rebuilt clones from the public reads, retaining in-frame beta chains. When rows share a CDR3 protein, they turn into one entry using the most common DNA and genes. TCRdb's processing, not the study's, gives the V and J calls here. This sample gives about 380,000 distinct CDR3 sequences in total; 14% of them show up just once. Jointly, the top ten make up 15% to 20% of the sample.

Ophthalmopathy patients had moderately to severely active disease, Clinical Activity Score of at least 3, NOSPECS grade of at least 4, and duration under 3 months. The study excluded patients with uncontrolled infections, other autoimmune diseases, pregnancy or lactation. Diagnoses were established on the basis of clinical symptoms, serum thyroxine and TRAb, thyroid ultrasound, and orbital computed tomography. PBMCs were isolated from 7.5 to 10 ml of fresh peripheral blood by Ficoll-Paque density gradient centrifugation. Trizol reagent was used to extract total RNA, and RNA quality was then checked on an Agilent 2100 Bioanalyzer. Overall results and qualifications from the work: No statistical method was used to set the sample size in advance, and investigators knew the group allocation. In validation, the model predicted progression to ophthalmopathy with about 71% sensitivity and about 72% specificity, a median of roughly seven months before onset. Most expanded thyroid clonotypes (frequency above 0.001) were also found in blood, which suggests that blood repertoires may mirror thyroid immune responses. Ophthalmopathy was separated from stable hyperthyroidism by a 13 V-J signature model, with approximately 89% sensitivity and roughly 81% specificity obtained in cross-validation and 80%/75% obtained in testing.

This clonotype was seen ten or more times. Its specific antigen is unknown. No base quality values were provided; no much bigger clone lies one nucleotide off. Input material: blood. The rearranged chain carries TRBV3-1 and TRBJ2-5; the D gene lacks a confident call. This sequence was found in a woman aged 25 to 39 with Graves' ophthalmopathy. The bases read TGTGCCAGCAGCCAAGGGACCATCGAGACCCAGTACTTC. This sequence encodes CASSQGTIETQYF.